A selection of T cell receptor beta chains follows, all from one sample in a study of shared clonotypes between healthy human individuals. Generated by immunoSEQ multiplex PCR, the TCRdb table keeps only in-frame clones and is missing some. Of under 600,000 clones in the sample, about 96% were seen once. Sequencing was performed on naive CD4+ T cells sorted from blood. All receptors derive from a woman aged 25 to 39 in good health. CDR3s include the opening cysteine and the closing phenylalanine or tryptophan. The D gene is left open where the match is weak. Some rows mark clone size as missing; the rest say once, few, many or name a class of expanded clone.

size	J	length	V	D	DNA	CDR3
.	TRBJ1-4	16	TRBV15	TRBD1	TGTGCCACCAGCTCTAATCTTAGGGGGCGCGGGGAAAAACTGTTTTTT	CATSSNLRGRGEKLFF
.	TRBJ2-7	14	TRBV5-1	TRBD2	TGCGCCAGCAGCGGCGGGACTAGCCCTTGGGGGCAGTACTTC	CASSGGTSPWGQYF
.	TRBJ1-4	16	TRBV28	TRBD1	TGTGCCAGCAGCTTGGGACAGGGGCGAACTAATGAAAAACTGTTTTTT	CASSLGQGRTNEKLFF
.	TRBJ1-2	12	TRBV7-9	.	TGTGCCAGCAGCCCCTCAGTTACCGGCTACACCTTC	CASSPSVTGYTF
.	TRBJ1-4	15	TRBV10-3	.	TGTGCCATCAGTGTTGGTGAAATGGAGCTCGAAAAACTGTTTTTT	CAISVGEMELEKLFF
.	TRBJ2-7	14	TRBV11-2	TRBD1	TGTGCCAGCAGCCCCCGGACAGGGGTCCACGAGCAGTACTTC	CASSPRTGVHEQYF
.	TRBJ1-5	14	TRBV18	.	TGTGCCAGCTCACCACCCGAGGGAAATCAGCCCCAGCATTTT	CASSPPEGNQPQHF
.	TRBJ1-2	15	TRBV21-1	.	TGTGCCAGCACCCCCGGGCAGGGATCTGTCCTAGGCTACACCTTC	CASTPGQGSVLGYTF
.	TRBJ2-7	13	TRBV19	.	TGTGCCAGTAGTATCCACGGGTACTACGAGCAGTACTTC	CASSIHGYYEQYF
.	TRBJ2-2	14	TRBV18	TRBD1	TGTGCCAGCTCACCGACAGGGGTCACCGGGGAGCTGTTTTTT	CASSPTGVTGELFF
.	TRBJ2-2	17	TRBV15	.	TGTGCCACCAGCCCCCAACTAACGGGAATGAACACCGGGGAGCTGTTTTTT	CATSPQLTGMNTGELFF
.	TRBJ2-3	15	TRBV30	.	TGTGCCTGGAGTCTCACTTCCTCCCCCCCAGATACGCAGTATTTT	CAWSLTSSPPDTQYF
.	TRBJ2-6	17	TRBV5-1	.	TGCGCCAGCAGCTTGGCCAAGGACCCCTCTGGGGCCAACGTCCTGACTTTC	CASSLAKDPSGANVLTF
.	TRBJ1-5	15	TRBV2	.	TGTGCCAGCAGTGACCTAGGGGTTGCCGGTCAGCCCCAGCATTTT	CASSDLGVAGQPQHF
few	TRBJ1-5	15	TRBV19	TRBD1	TGTGCCAGTAGTCCGACAGGGGATAGCAATCAGCCCCAGCATTTT	CASSPTGDSNQPQHF
.	TRBJ1-3	16	TRBV4-1	TRBD1	TGCGCCAGCAGCCAACCTTCCCGGGACAGGGGAAACACCATATATTTT	CASSQPSRDRGNTIYF
.	TRBJ1-5	18	TRBV4-2	TRBD1	TGTGCCAGCAGCCACTTGACCGGGACAGATCACTTCAATCAGCCCCAGCATTTT	CASSHLTGTDHFNQPQHF
.	TRBJ2-7	15	TRBV5-1	TRBD2	TGCGCCAGCAGCAAAGGACTAGCGGGAGTAAATGAGCAGTACTTC	CASSKGLAGVNEQYF
.	TRBJ1-1	15	TRBV6-1	TRBD1	TGTGCCAGCGGGGACAGGGGGCTTCCGAACACTGAAGCTTTCTTT	CASGDRGLPNTEAFF
.	TRBJ2-7	15	TRBV2	TRBD2	TGTGCCAGCAGTGGGGGACTAGCGGGAGTGAGCGAGCAGTACTTC	CASSGGLAGVSEQYF
.	TRBJ1-1	14	TRBV18	.	TGTGCCAGCTCACCACCGAGCCAGAACACTGAAGCTTTCTTT	CASSPPSQNTEAFF
.	TRBJ1-2	13	TRBV28	.	TGTGCCAGCAGTTACGGAGGTAACTATGGCTACACCTTC	CASSYGGNYGYTF
.	TRBJ1-1	13	TRBV4-1	.	TGCGCCAGCAGCTGGGACGGATACACTGAAGCTTTCTTT	CASSWDGYTEAFF
.	TRBJ1-1	13	TRBV11-2	.	TGTGCCAGCAGCCGAACCGGGACATCCGAAGCTTTCTTT	CASSRTGTSEAFF
.	TRBJ2-1	13	TRBV7-9	.	TGTGCCAGCAGCGGGCTGTGGCGGTTGGAGCAGTTCTTC	CASSGLWRLEQFF
.	TRBJ1-4	13	TRBV19	.	TGTGCCAGTAGCCCCACAGGGTATGAAAAACTGTTTTTT	CASSPTGYEKLFF
.	TRBJ2-2	16	TRBV2	TRBD1	TGTGCCAGCAGTTCTACAGGGGGCGCCGACACCGGGGAGCTGTTTTTT	CASSSTGGADTGELFF
.	TRBJ1-1	14	TRBV5-4	.	TGTGCCAGCAGCTTGTTCGGCGGAAACACTGAAGCTTTCTTT	CASSLFGGNTEAFF
.	TRBJ2-7	11	TRBV28	.	TGTGCCAGCAGTTCTCATCCCGAGCAGTACTTC	CASSSHPEQYF
.	TRBJ2-1	16	TRBV11-3	.	TGTGCCAGCAGCTTAGAGACAGGCACCCCTTACAATGAGCAGTTCTTC	CASSLETGTPYNEQFF
.	TRBJ2-1	13	TRBV11-2	.	TGTGCCAGCAGCTTAGCAACCTACAATGAGCAGTTCTTC	CASSLATYNEQFF
.	TRBJ2-7	14	TRBV2	TRBD2	TGTGCCAGCAGGCGACTAGCGGGAAACTACGAGCAGTACTTC	CASRRLAGNYEQYF
.	TRBJ2-2	16	TRBV19	TRBD1	TGTGCCAGTAGTATGCTAAAGGGGACAGGGGGCCGGGAGCTGTTTTTT	CASSMLKGTGGRELFF